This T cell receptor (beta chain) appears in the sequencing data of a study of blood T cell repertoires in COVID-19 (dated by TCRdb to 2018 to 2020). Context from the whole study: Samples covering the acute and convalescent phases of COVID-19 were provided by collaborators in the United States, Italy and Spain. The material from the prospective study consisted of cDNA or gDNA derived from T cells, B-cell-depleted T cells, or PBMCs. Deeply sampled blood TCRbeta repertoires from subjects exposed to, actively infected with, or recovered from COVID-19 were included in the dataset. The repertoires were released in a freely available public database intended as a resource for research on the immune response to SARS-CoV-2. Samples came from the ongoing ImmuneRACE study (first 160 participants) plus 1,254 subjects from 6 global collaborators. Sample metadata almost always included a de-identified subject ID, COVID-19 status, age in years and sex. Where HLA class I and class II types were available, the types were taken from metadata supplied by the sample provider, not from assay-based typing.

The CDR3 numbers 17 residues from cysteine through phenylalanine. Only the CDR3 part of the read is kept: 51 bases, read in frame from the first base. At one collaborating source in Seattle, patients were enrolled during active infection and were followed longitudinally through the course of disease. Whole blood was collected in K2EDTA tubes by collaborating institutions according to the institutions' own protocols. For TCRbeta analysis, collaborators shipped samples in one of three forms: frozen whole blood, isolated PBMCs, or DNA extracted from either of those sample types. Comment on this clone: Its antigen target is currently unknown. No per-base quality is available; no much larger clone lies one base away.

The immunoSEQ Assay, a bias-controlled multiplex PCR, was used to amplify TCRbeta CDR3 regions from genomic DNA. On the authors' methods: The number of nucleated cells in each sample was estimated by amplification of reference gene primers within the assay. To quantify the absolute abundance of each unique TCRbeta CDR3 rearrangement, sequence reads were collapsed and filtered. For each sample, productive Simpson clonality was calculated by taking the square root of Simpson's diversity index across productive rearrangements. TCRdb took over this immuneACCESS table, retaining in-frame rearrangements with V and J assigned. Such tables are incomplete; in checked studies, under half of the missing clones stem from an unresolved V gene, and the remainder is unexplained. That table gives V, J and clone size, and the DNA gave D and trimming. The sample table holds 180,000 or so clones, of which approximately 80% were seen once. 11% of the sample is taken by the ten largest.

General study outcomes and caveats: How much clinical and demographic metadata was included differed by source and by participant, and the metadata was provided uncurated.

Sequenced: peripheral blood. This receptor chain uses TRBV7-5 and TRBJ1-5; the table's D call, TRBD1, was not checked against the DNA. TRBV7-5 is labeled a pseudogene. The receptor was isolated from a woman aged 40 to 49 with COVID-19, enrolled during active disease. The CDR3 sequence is CVRSSLGRQISHQPQHF. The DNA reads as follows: TGTGTCAGAAGCTCGCTGGGGCGGCAGATCTCTCATCAGCCCCAGCATTTT.